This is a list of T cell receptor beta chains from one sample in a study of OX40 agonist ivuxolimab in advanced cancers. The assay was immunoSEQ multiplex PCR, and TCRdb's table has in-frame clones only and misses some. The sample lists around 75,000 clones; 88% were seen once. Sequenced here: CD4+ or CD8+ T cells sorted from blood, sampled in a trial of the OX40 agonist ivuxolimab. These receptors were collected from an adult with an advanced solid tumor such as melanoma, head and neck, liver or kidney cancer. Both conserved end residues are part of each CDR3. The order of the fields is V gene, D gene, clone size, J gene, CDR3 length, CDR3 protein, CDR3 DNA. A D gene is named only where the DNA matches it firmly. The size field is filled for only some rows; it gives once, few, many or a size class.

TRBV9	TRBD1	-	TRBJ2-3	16	CASSVAPGQATDTQYF	TGTGCCAGCAGCGTCGCCCCGGGACAGGCCACAGATACGCAGTATTTT
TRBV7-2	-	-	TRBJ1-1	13	CASSSYGNTEAFF	TGTGCCAGCAGCTCATACGGGAACACTGAAGCTTTCTTT
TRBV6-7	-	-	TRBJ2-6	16	CASSYSLRAGANVLTF	TGTGCCAGCAGTTACTCGCTCAGGGCTGGGGCCAACGTCCTGACTTTC
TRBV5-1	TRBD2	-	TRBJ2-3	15	CASSMTSDGTDTQYF	TGCGCCAGCAGCATGACTAGCGATGGCACAGATACGCAGTATTTT
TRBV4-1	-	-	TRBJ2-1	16	CASSQDLASLYNEQFF	TGCGCCAGCAGCCAAGACCTAGCCTCCCTCTACAATGAGCAGTTCTTC
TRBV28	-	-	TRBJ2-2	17	CASSPQGGPPNTGELFF	TGTGCCAGCAGTCCCCAAGGGGGGCCCCCGAACACCGGGGAGCTGTTTTTT
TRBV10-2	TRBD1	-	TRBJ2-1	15	CASRGTGGPYNEQFF	TGCGCCAGCAGGGGGACAGGGGGTCCTTACAATGAGCAGTTCTTC
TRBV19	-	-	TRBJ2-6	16	CASSARQVAGANVLTF	TGTGCCAGTAGTGCCCGACAGGTGGCTGGGGCCAACGTCCTGACTTTC
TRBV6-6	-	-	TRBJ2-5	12	CASSYSRETQYF	TGTGCCAGCAGTTACTCCAGGGAGACCCAGTACTTC
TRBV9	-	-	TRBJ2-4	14	CASSLTLAKNIQYF	TGTGCCAGCAGTTTGACTCTAGCCAAAAACATTCAGTACTTC
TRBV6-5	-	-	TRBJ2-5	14	CASSPPATQETQYF	TGTGCCAGCAGCCCCCCGGCTACCCAAGAGACCCAGTACTTC
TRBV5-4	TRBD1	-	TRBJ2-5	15	CASSAPTGGFETQYF	TGTGCCAGCAGCGCTCCGACAGGGGGCTTTGAGACCCAGTACTTC
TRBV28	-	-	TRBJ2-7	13	CASSVGFQDEQYF	TGTGCCAGCAGTGTGGGATTCCAAGACGAGCAGTACTTC
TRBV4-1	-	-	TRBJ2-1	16	CASSPILKQAHNEQFF	TGCGCCAGCAGCCCCATCCTGAAGCAGGCTCACAATGAGCAGTTCTTC
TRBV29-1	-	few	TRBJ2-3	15	CSVEVRERGTDTQYF	TGCAGCGTTGAAGTTAGAGAACGAGGTACAGATACGCAGTATTTT
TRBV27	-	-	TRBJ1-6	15	CASSPSVAGNSPLHF	TGTGCCAGCAGCCCCTCGGTCGCCGGGAATTCACCCCTCCACTTT
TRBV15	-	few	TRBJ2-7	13	CATSRDPRDEQYF	TGTGCCACCAGCAGAGATCCTAGGGACGAGCAGTACTTC
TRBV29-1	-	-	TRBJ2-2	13	CSVVFSAAGELFF	TGCAGCGTTGTTTTCTCGGCAGCGGGGGAGCTGTTTTTT
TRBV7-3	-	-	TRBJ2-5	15	CASSPHRGGQETQYF	TGTGCCAGCAGCCCCCACAGGGGGGGACAAGAGACCCAGTACTTC
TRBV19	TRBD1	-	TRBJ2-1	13	CARRTGAGNEQFF	TGTGCCAGACGGACAGGGGCCGGGAATGAGCAGTTCTTC
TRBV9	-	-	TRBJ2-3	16	CASSPIWGSAADTQYF	TGTGCCAGCAGCCCTATTTGGGGGAGCGCCGCAGATACGCAGTATTTT
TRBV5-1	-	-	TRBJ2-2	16	CASSLVRGQVTGELFF	TGCGCCAGCAGCTTGGTGCGGGGCCAGGTGACCGGGGAGCTGTTTTTT
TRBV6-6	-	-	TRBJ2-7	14	CASSYGVSSYEQYF	TGTGCCAGCAGTTACGGCGTCAGCTCCTACGAGCAGTACTTC
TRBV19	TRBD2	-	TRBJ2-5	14	CASSGSGSTKTQYF	TGTGCCAGTAGCGGGAGCGGGAGCACAAAGACCCAGTACTTC
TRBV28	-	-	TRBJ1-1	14	CASREGYMNTEAFF	TGTGCCAGCAGGGAGGGATACATGAACACTGAAGCTTTCTTT
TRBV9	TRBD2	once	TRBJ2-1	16	CASSVAASGAYNEQFF	TGTGCCAGCAGCGTAGCCGCTAGCGGGGCCTACAATGAGCAGTTCTTC
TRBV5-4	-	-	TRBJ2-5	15	CASSLRVQEQETQYF	TGTGCCAGCAGCTTGAGGGTCCAGGAGCAAGAGACCCAGTACTTC
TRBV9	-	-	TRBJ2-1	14	CASSVGGVGDEQFF	TGTGCCAGCAGCGTAGGGGGAGTCGGCGATGAGCAGTTCTTC
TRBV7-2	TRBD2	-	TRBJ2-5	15	CASSLTSGMGETQYF	TGTGCCAGCAGCTTAACTAGCGGGATGGGAGAGACCCAGTACTTC
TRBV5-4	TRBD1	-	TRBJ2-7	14	CASSRDRGLYEQYF	TGTGCCAGCAGCAGGGACAGGGGGCTGTACGAGCAGTACTTC
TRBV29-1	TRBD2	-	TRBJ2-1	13	CSVLVDLAGGPFF	TGCAGCGTTCTAGTAGACCTAGCGGGAGGGCCGTTCTTC
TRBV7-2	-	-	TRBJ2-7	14	CASSLGPTTYEQYF	TGTGCCAGCAGCTTAGGCCCTACGACCTACGAGCAGTACTTC
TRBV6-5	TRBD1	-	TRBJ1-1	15	CASSYYAGQGLEAFF	TGTGCCAGCAGTTACTACGCGGGACAGGGATTAGAAGCTTTCTTT
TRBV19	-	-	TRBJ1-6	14	CASRRSSYNSPLHF	TGTGCCAGCCGACGGAGCTCCTATAATTCACCCCTCCACTTT
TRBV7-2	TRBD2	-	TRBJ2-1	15	CASSVSGGSDNEQFF	TGTGCCAGCAGCGTTAGCGGGGGGAGCGACAATGAGCAGTTCTTC
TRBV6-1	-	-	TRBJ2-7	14	CALQSAQGKQEQYF	TGTGCTCTCCAGAGCGCACAGGGAAAGCAGGAGCAGTACTTC